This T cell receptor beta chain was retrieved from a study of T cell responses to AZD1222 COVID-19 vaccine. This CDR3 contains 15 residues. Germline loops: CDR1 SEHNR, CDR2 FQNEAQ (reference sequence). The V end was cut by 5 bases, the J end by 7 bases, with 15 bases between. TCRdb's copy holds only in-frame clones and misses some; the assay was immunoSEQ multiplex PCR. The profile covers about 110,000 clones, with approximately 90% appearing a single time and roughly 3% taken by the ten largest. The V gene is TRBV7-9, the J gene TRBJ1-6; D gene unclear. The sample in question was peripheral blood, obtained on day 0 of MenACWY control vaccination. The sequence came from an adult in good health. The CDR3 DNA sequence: TGTGCCAGCAGCCCCGTAAGGGCGAACAATTCACCCCTCCACTTT. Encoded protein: CASSPVRANNSPLHF.